The T cell receptor beta chain under discussion was sequenced for a study of blood T cell repertoires in COVID-19 (TCRdb year 2020). About the investigation overall: The collaborator samples originated in the United States, Italy and Spain and spanned the acute and convalescent phases of COVID-19. The material from the prospective study consisted of cDNA or gDNA derived from T cells, B-cell-depleted T cells, or PBMCs. The dataset comprised deeply sampled blood TCRbeta repertoires from subjects exposed to, actively infected with, or recovered from COVID-19. The repertoires were released in a freely available public database intended as a resource for research on the immune response to SARS-CoV-2. The samples were drawn from two sources: the first 160 participants of the ongoing ImmuneRACE study, and over 950 subjects contributed by 6 global collaborators. A de-identified subject ID, COVID-19 status, age in years and sex were almost always included in the sample metadata. HLA class I and class II types, where available, came from metadata supplied by the sample provider rather than from assay-based typing.

TCRbeta CDR3 regions were amplified from genomic DNA by means of the immunoSEQ Assay, a bias-controlled multiplex PCR. In the paper's pipeline: Nucleated cell counts per sample were estimated from amplification of reference gene primers within the assay. Sequence reads were collapsed and filtered to measure the absolute abundance of every unique TCRbeta CDR3 rearrangement. For each sample, productive Simpson clonality was calculated as the square root of Simpson's diversity index over productive rearrangements. TCRdb limited this immuneACCESS table to in-frame rearrangements with V and J called. A share of clones is missing; checked studies link under half to unresolved V genes, and the rest is unexplained. The V and J calls and clone size were taken over from that table, and D and trimming were inferred from the DNA. The sample profile shows around 67,000 clones; around 88% of them were found once. Around 1.9% of the sample lies in the top ten.

Concerning this clone itself: Its cognate antigen has yet to be identified. No base quality values were provided; no much bigger clone lies one nucleotide off.

Whole blood was collected in K2EDTA tubes by collaborating institutions according to the institutions' own protocols. Collaborator samples were shipped for TCRbeta analysis as frozen whole blood, isolated PBMCs, or DNA extracted from either sample type. Reading from cysteine to phenylalanine, the CDR3 counts 15 amino acids. Of the read, only the CDR3 DNA is kept; its 45 bases are in frame from base 1. CDR1 and CDR2 are drawn from the germline V gene: MNHEY, SVGEGT. The junction shows trimming of 5 bases on V and 5 bases on J, plus 16 bases between the germline ends. Study-wide conclusions, independent of this receptor: The amount of clinical and demographic metadata varied by source and participant and was provided uncurated.

The sequencing sample was made of peripheral blood. Recombination connected TRBV6-2 or TRBV6-3 to TRBJ1-5; a tentative D match to TRBD1 spans 6 bases. The sequence derives from a woman aged 80 or over with active or convalescent COVID-19. In nucleotide form, the sequence is TGTGCCAGCAGTGGGTCGAGGGGGGGGGATCAGCCCCAGCATTTT. It translates as CASSGSRGGDQPQHF.